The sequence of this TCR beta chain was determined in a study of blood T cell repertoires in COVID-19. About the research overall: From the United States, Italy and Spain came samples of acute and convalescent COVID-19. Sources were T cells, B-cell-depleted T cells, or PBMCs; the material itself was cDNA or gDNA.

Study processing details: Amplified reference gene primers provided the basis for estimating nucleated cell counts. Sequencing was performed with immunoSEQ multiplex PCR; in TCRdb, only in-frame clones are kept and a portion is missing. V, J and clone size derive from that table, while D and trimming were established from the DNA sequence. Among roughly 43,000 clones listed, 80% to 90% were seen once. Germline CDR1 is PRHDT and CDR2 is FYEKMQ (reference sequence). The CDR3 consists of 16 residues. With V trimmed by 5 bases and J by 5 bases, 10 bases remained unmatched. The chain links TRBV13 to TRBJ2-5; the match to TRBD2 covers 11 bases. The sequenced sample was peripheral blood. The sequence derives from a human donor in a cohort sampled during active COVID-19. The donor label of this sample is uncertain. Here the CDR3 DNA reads TGTGCCAGCAGCGAAATTAGCGGGGGGGTAATTGAGACCCAGTACTTC. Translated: CASSEISGGVIETQYF.